This T cell receptor (beta chain) was captured by sequencing in a study of CD8 T cells in ankylosing spondylitis. Study-wide results and caveats: A CD8+ phenotype characterized the disease-linked clones, which were relatively rare in peripheral blood. Blood from ankylosing spondylitis patients appeared to carry a characteristic roughly 8-variant TCR beta motif.

About this clonotype itself: Its antigen is unknown.

CDR3 length: 14 residues. Trimming took off 3 bases at V and 4 bases at J, with 12 bases between the two ends. CDR1 is MDHEN, CDR2 SYDVKM, per germline. TCRdb recomputed calls from the 5' RACE reads with MiXCR, one row per CDR3 protein. The sample yields 30,000 to 45,000 distinct CDR3 sequences, roughly 9.6% seen once. Source material: synovial fluid, either unsorted or a sorted T cell fraction (not recorded which). The chain links TRBV28 to TRBJ1-1; TRBD1 is a possible D gene (5 bases). The TCR comes from a male donor with ankylosing spondylitis. The CDR3 reads CASSFGGMGTEAFF. DNA of the CDR3: TGTGCCAGCAGTTTTGGGGGTATGGGCACTGAAGCTTTCTTT.